These 17 T cell receptor beta chains came from one sample sequenced in a study of blood T cell repertoires in COVID-19. Sequencing used immunoSEQ multiplex PCR; TCRdb keeps in-frame clones, though not all of them. The profile shows roughly 75,000 clones, more than 70% of them singletons. The source material was peripheral blood. The receptors stem from a man aged 50-59 years with COVID-19, enrolled during active disease.

The V call is TRBV28, the J call TRBJ2-7, with TRBD2 matching 9 bases. This CDR3 has 14 residues. Per the germline V gene, CDR1 is MDHEN and CDR2 is SYDVKM. After removal of 7 bases from V and 0 bases from J, the junction contained 4 bases not matched to a gene. The CDR3 DNA is TGTGCCAGCATTCGGCGGGAGGGCTCCTACGAGCAGTACTTC. This encodes CASIRREGSYEQYF.

V is TRBV6-6 and J is TRBJ2-3, with D uncertain. V was shortened by 5 bases and J by 0 bases, with 6 bases between the two germline ends. Germline CDR1 reads MNHNY; CDR2 reads SVGAGI (reference sequence). This CDR3 has 13 amino acids. The CDR3 spells CASSPLSTDTQYF. As DNA, the CDR3 is TGTGCCAGCAGTCCCTTAAGCACAGATACGCAGTATTTT.

The rearrangement uses TRBV28 and TRBJ1-2, with TRBD1 identical over 7 bases. The CDR3 has 15 amino acids. With V trimmed by 6 bases and J by 2 bases, 9 bases remained unmatched. The germline CDR1 and CDR2 sequences are MDHEN and SYDVKM. In DNA form, the CDR3 reads TGTGCCAGCAGCCGCCCGACAGGGTTCAACTATGGCTACACCTTC. Residues: CASSRPTGFNYGYTF.

The rearrangement joins TRBV6-5 to TRBJ2-3; 8 bases align to TRBD1. The V gene's germline CDR1 is MNHEY and CDR2 SVGAGI. The CDR3 consists of 14 residues. V trimming: 5 bases; J trimming: 2 bases; junction bases outside the gene matches: 3. The CDR3 sequence: CASSRTGLTDTQYF. In nucleotides, the CDR3 is TGTGCCAGCAGTCGGACAGGGCTCACAGATACGCAGTATTTT.

J is TRBJ2-7 and V is TRBV19, with 13 bases matching TRBD2. The CDR3 is made up of 17 amino acids. With V trimmed by 11 bases and J by 6 bases, 19 bases remained unmatched. The germline CDR1 and CDR2 sequences are LNHDA and SQIVND (reference sequence). The chain's CDR3 is CASSPGTSGKVPGEQYF. The CDR3 bases are TGTGCCTCCTCCCCCGGGACTAGCGGGAAGGTCCCTGGCGAGCAGTACTTC.

The chain combines TRBV28 with TRBJ1-2, with D unclear. The CDR3 spans 11 residues. Trimming removed 3 bases at V and 4 bases at J, with 3 bases between. Per germline, CDR1 MDHEN and CDR2 SYDVKM. The CDR3 DNA reads as TGTGCCAGCAGTTTGAGCTATGGCTACACCTTC. It specifies CASSLSYGYTF.

The chain has TRBV5-5 and TRBJ2-5; D may be TRBD1 (5 bases). Trimming took 3 bases from V and 2 from J, leaving 5 bases between them. Germline CDR1 reads SGHKS; CDR2 reads YYEKEE (reference sequence). The CDR3 spans 12 residues. CDR3 region: CASSWTQETQYF. CDR3 DNA sequence: TGTGCCAGCAGCTGGACACAAGAGACCCAGTACTTC.

The rearrangement uses TRBV10-3 and TRBJ2-5; D possibly corresponds to TRBD2 (6 bases). Trimming removed 6 bases at V and 1 base at J, with 9 bases between. Per germline, CDR1 ENHRY and CDR2 SYGVKD. This CDR3 spans 13 amino acids. The CDR3 loop reads CAIRGEVQETQYF. DNA for the CDR3: TGTGCCATCAGGGGGGAGGTCCAAGAGACCCAGTACTTC.

The chain has TRBV3-1 (or the pseudogene TRBV3-2) and TRBJ2-1; 9 bases map to TRBD2. Germline lookup yields CDR1 LGHDT and CDR2 YNNKEL (reference sequence). The CDR3 spans 16 residues. With 0 bases clipped from V and 5 bases from J, the junction kept 5 bases outside the gene matches. The CDR3: CASSQDMAGGDNEQFF. CDR3 in DNA: TGTGCCAGCAGCCAAGATATGGCGGGAGGGGACAATGAGCAGTTCTTC.

The chain combines TRBV3-1 (or the pseudogene TRBV3-2) with TRBJ1-2, with 9 bases matching TRBD1. After removal of 0 bases from V and 8 bases from J, the junction contained 7 bases not matched to a gene. Per germline, CDR1 LGHDT and CDR2 YNNKEL (reference sequence). This CDR3 contains 15 residues. CDR3 in DNA: TGTGCCAGCAGCCAAGACGACAGGGGGTTCGGAGGCTACACCTTC. It encodes CASSQDDRGFGGYTF.

CDR3: CSASHGGRLTYEQYF. Here the CDR3 DNA reads TGCAGTGCTAGTCATGGCGGGAGGTTAACCTACGAGCAGTACTTC. This rearrangement joins TRBV20-1 to TRBJ2-7; 8 nucleotides match TRBD2. This CDR3 spans 15 amino acids. Germline loops: CDR1 DFQATT, CDR2 SNEGSKA (reference sequence). The ends lost 3 bases at V and 2 bases at J; junction bases unmatched: 9.

The V call is TRBV6-1, the J call TRBJ2-2, with TRBD2 matching 13 bases. J lost 4 bases, V lost 4 bases, and 9 bases had no gene match. The CDR3 is 18 amino acids. CDR1 and CDR2 (germline): MNHNS, SASEGT. The CDR3 protein is CASSASRTSGRLTGELFF. DNA for the CDR3: TGTGCCAGCAGTGCTAGCAGGACTAGCGGGAGACTCACCGGGGAGCTGTTTTTT.

The V and J genes are TRBV9 and TRBJ1-4, with no clear D. The CDR3 covers 15 residues. V shed 0 bases and J shed 6 bases, with 12 bases lying between them. The germline CDR1 and CDR2 sequences are SGDLS and YYNGEE. The DNA for the CDR3 is TGTGCCAGCAGCGTAGAGGGAGGCCGGGATGAAAAACTGTTTTTT. Amino acid sequence: CASSVEGGRDEKLFF.

The chain carries TRBV6-6 and TRBJ2-1; TRBD2 agrees at 12 bases. This CDR3 has 16 amino acids. The germline V gene has CDR1 MNHNY and CDR2 SVGAGI (reference sequence). The V segment lost 4 bases and the J segment 4 bases; nucleotides outside the gene matches: 5. The CDR3 DNA reads as TGTGCCAGCAGTTTTCGGACTAGCGGGACATACAATGAGCAGTTCTTC. Protein sequence: CASSFRTSGTYNEQFF.

The rearrangement links TRBV9 to TRBJ2-1, with a weak D call TRBD2 (5 bases). The CDR3 is 14 amino acids. Germline lookup yields CDR1 SGDLS and CDR2 YYNGEE. Trimming left V 3 bases short and J 10 bases short, with 17 bases between. CDR3 DNA sequence: TGTGCCAGCAGCGGGGGAGCGTGGAGTGGCGAGCAGTTCTTC. Its translation is CASSGGAWSGEQFF. The full variable domain, completed using reference TRBV9 and TRBJ2-1, is DSGVTQTPKHLITATGQRVTLRCSPRSGDLSVYWYQQSLDQGLQFLIQYYNGEERAKGNILERFSAQQFPDLHSELNLSSLELGDSALYFCASSGGAWSGEQFFGPGTRLTVL.

The chain combines TRBV18 with TRBJ2-1, with 8 bases fitting TRBD2. Germline assignment: CDR1 KGHSH and CDR2 LQKENI. V dropped 3 bases and J dropped 7; count of bases not matched to a gene: 8. The CDR3 extends over 15 amino acids. This chain's CDR3 is CASSPPGLVFNEQFF. CDR3 coding DNA: TGTGCCAGCTCACCTCCGGGACTAGTTTTTAATGAGCAGTTCTTC.

The chain joins TRBV3-1 (or the pseudogene TRBV3-2) to TRBJ2-4, with D possibly matching TRBD1 (5 bases). The length of the CDR3 is 19 residues. CDR1 is LGHDT, CDR2 YNNKEL, per germline (reference sequence). V lost 0 bases, J lost 0 bases, and 18 bases lay in between. The CDR3 DNA is TGTGCCAGCAGCCAAGAAGGACAAGTAGCAGGATTAGCCAAAAACATTCAGTACTTC. Translation: CASSQEGQVAGLAKNIQYF.